What follows is one T cell receptor beta chain and its context. What it binds is unknown. CDR3 size: 16 residues. Germline CDR1 is SEHNR and CDR2 is FQNEAQ (reference sequence). Trimming cost V 4 bases and J 3 bases; bases outside gene matches: 10. These data come from a study of blood T cells in healthy people across ages. Study-wide findings and caveats: Compared with aged donors, long-lived donors showed fewer expanded clones, suggesting selection. The study could not conclusively compare naive and antigen-experienced cells, given its unsorted PBMCs.

Sample-barcoded 5' priming and a J-beta primer mix drove a second PCR of roughly 6 to 12 cycles. In TCRdb, the 5' RACE reads were re-called with MiXCR into one record per CDR3 protein. Of some 760,000 distinct CDR3 sequences detected, more than 20% appear once; the ten largest clones hold roughly a tenth. In addition, the sample was reused for a study of T cells of mothers and their children. That source reports: Thymic selection molds TCR recombination products alike in related and unrelated pairs. Related mother-child pairs shared slightly more overlap than unrelated pairs, but the difference was non-significant.

The sample taken for sequencing was blood. The receptor was isolated from a boy between 10 and 17 years old in good health. The V gene is TRBV7-9, the J gene TRBJ2-7; TRBD2 aligns across 9 bases. DNA of the CDR3: TGTGCCAGCAGCTCGACCACTAGCGGGCGACTCTACGAGCAGTACTTC. It is translated as CASSSTTSGRLYEQYF.